Following are 25 T cell receptor beta chains from one sample sequenced in a study of neoadjuvant anti-PD-1 for oral cavity cancer (dated by TCRdb to the early 2020s). The library was made by the immunoSEQ multiplex PCR assay. TCRdb carries this immuneACCESS record with in-frame sequences only. Its versions omit some clonotypes, under half of them owing to an unresolved V gene in the studies checked, with the rest unexplained. The sample includes fewer than 20,000 clones, with approximately 60% observed a single time. Jointly, the top ten make up around 2.8% of the sample. In the paper's terms, the time point label means: before neoadjuvant nivolumab. The specimen was PBMCs, collected before nivolumab (anti-PD-1) treatment. All receptors come from a person aged 35 to 85 with oral cavity squamous cell carcinoma.

The V call is TRBV5-1, the J call TRBJ2-5; D is uncertain. V was pared by 2 bases and J by 3 bases, with 5 bases between. Germline V gene lookup returns CDR1 SGHRS and CDR2 YFSETQ. The CDR3 is 12 residues long. CDR3 residues: CASSFGEETQYF. The DNA of the CDR3 is TGCGCCAGCAGCTTTGGAGAAGAGACCCAGTACTTC. Full variable domain (rest looked up from reference TRBV5-1 and TRBJ2-5): KAGVTQTPRYLIKTRGQQVTLSCSPISGHRSVSWYQQTPGQGLQFLFEYFSETQRNKGNFPGRFSGRQFSNSRSEMNVSTLELGDSALYLCASSFGEETQYFGPGTRLLVL.

The chain recombines TRBV28 with TRBJ1-1, with a tentative D call TRBD1 (5 bases). Germline-derived CDR1 and CDR2 are MDHEN and SYDVKM. The CDR3 is made up of 13 amino acids. Trimming removed 6 bases at V and 0 bases at J, with 8 bases between. CDR3 sequence reads: CASRGPMNTEAFF. DNA for the CDR3: TGTGCCAGCAGGGGACCGATGAACACTGAAGCTTTCTTT.

The J gene is TRBJ2-7, the V gene TRBV11-2, with D possibly called TRBD1 or TRBD2 (5 bases each). The ends were cut back, 5 bases at V and 4 bases at J, with 21 bases in the middle. The length of the CDR3 is 16 residues. Germline V gene data show CDR1 as SGHAT and CDR2 as FQNNGV. Written as DNA, the CDR3 is TGTGCCAGCAGCGTCCCACCGGGACCGCAGTCGTACGAGCAGTACTTC. It specifies CASSVPPGPQSYEQYF.

J is TRBJ2-2 and V is TRBV19; D is tentatively TRBD1 or TRBD2 (6 bases each). The CDR3 is 18 amino acids. Germline CDR1 LNHDA, CDR2 SQIVND (reference sequence). V was cut by 7 bases and J by 0 bases, with 21 bases left in between. The CDR3 spells CASTTPTGQRANTGELFF. CDR3 DNA sequence: TGTGCCAGTACTACCCCCACAGGGCAGCGGGCGAACACCGGGGAGCTGTTTTTT. The full variable domain, its missing parts supplied by reference TRBV19 and TRBJ2-2, is DGGITQSPKYLFRKEGQNVTLSCEQNLNHDAMYWYRQDPGQGLRLIYYSQIVNDFQKGDIAEGYSVSREKKESFPLTVTSAQKNPTAFYLCASTTPTGQRANTGELFFGEGSRLTVL.

This clone was detected only a few times. The chain couples TRBV27 to TRBJ2-7; 11 bases are shared with TRBD1. There are 14 residues in the CDR3. Losses at the gene ends were 7 bases for V and 9 bases for J; bases not matched to a gene: 11. Looked up from germline, CDR1 is MNHEY and CDR2 is SMNVEV (reference sequence). CDR3 sequence reads: CASKLGTGGLGQYF. Here the CDR3 DNA reads TGTGCCAGCAAACTCGGGACAGGGGGATTGGGGCAGTACTTC.

The V and J genes are TRBV10-2 and TRBJ1-5; 8 bases map to TRBD1. Germline CDR1 reads WSHSY; CDR2 reads SAAADI. V lost 6 bases to trimming and J lost 6 bases; unmatched junction nucleotides: 7. The CDR3 runs 14 residues. The CDR3 spells CASSGQGTPQPQHF. CDR3 DNA: TGCGCCAGCAGCGGACAGGGAACCCCTCAGCCCCAGCATTTT.

The genes are TRBV29-1 and TRBJ1-1; D not resolved. Trimming removed 6 bases at V and 0 bases at J, with 11 bases between. This CDR3 has 13 residues. From germline, CDR1 is SQVTM and CDR2 ANQGSEA. The CDR3 sequence: CSVLGQVNTEAFF. Written as DNA, the CDR3 is TGCAGCGTCCTTGGCCAGGTGAACACTGAAGCTTTCTTT.

The CDR3 DNA sequence: TGTGCCAGCAGCGTAGTTTACCCTGGGCGGGAGAGTAGCGAGCAGTACTTC. This codes for CASSVVYPGRESSEQYF. The rearrangement joins TRBV9 to TRBJ2-7, with TRBD2 identical over 7 bases. Trimming cost V 0 bases and J 6 bases; bases outside gene matches: 15. The germline V gene has CDR1 SGDLS and CDR2 YYNGEE. There are 17 residues in the CDR3.

J is TRBJ2-1 and V is TRBV11-2, with 9 bases identical to TRBD2. CDR1 is SGHAT, CDR2 FQNNGV, per germline. With 4 bases clipped from V and 0 bases from J, the junction kept 7 bases outside the gene matches. The CDR3 extends over 17 amino acids. CDR3 amino acids: CASSSLAGVSSYNEQFF. The DNA of the CDR3 is TGTGCCAGCAGCTCCTTAGCGGGGGTTAGCTCCTACAATGAGCAGTTCTTC.

This chain joins TRBV4-1 and TRBJ1-2; D possibly corresponds to TRBD1 (6 bases). Trimming pared 2 bases from V and 5 bases from J, leaving 15 bases between. This CDR3 contains 15 residues. Per the germline V gene, CDR1 is MGHRA and CDR2 is YSYEKL. DNA for the CDR3: TGCGCCAGCAGCCAAACTTCCGGGACACAGTATGGCTACACCTTC. Its translation: CASSQTSGTQYGYTF.

This clone has more than one count but fewer than ten. The chain joins TRBV28 to TRBJ2-1; D perhaps matches TRBD2 (6 bases). V lost 5 bases and J 9 bases, leaving 11 bases between the germline ends. This CDR3 has 12 residues. Germline V gene sequence: CDR1 MDHEN, CDR2 SYDVKM. The CDR3 sequence: CASSTRRAEQFF. The CDR3 bases are TGTGCCAGCAGTACCCGGAGGGCTGAGCAGTTCTTC.

In its sample, this clone was seen a few times. This chain links TRBV18 with TRBJ2-6; D unresolved. V gave up 4 bases and J gave up 1 base, with 8 bases separating them. CDR1 is KGHSH and CDR2 is LQKENI in the germline V gene. The CDR3 spans 15 residues. The chain's CDR3 is CASSLDGSGANVLTF. CDR3 DNA sequence: TGTGCCAGCTCACTAGATGGGTCTGGGGCCAACGTCCTGACTTTC.

There are a few counts of this clone. The V call is TRBV19, the J call TRBJ1-2; TRBD1 aligns across 12 bases. The V gene end was trimmed by 7 bases and the J gene end by 3 bases; junction bases not matched to a gene: 12. This CDR3 has 17 residues. Per the germline V gene, CDR1 is LNHDA and CDR2 is SQIVND (reference sequence). The CDR3 loop reads CASKPGTGGLGDYGYTF. The CDR3 nucleotides read TGTGCCAGTAAACCAGGGACAGGGGGCCTGGGTGACTATGGCTACACCTTC.

The V and J genes are TRBV6-6 and TRBJ2-1, with D possibly called TRBD1 or TRBD2 (5 bases each). Germline CDR1 MNHNY, CDR2 SVGAGI (reference sequence). Trimming took off 6 bases at V and 5 bases at J, with 14 bases between the two ends. The CDR3 extends over 14 amino acids. The CDR3 nucleotides read TGTGCCAGCAGGGACCACGGGACCAACAATGAGCAGTTCTTC. Translation: CASRDHGTNNEQFF.

This chain joins TRBV11-2 and TRBJ2-7; unclear D gene. Germline CDR1 is SGHAT and CDR2 is FQNNGV. V lost 2 bases and J lost 2, with 7 bases in between. The CDR3 has 13 residues. Here the CDR3 reads CASSLTDTYEQYF. As DNA, the CDR3 is TGTGCCAGCAGCTTAACTGATACCTACGAGCAGTACTTC.

This clone turned up a few times. CDR3 residues: CASSRPPGQGSYEQYF. CDR3 sequence (DNA): TGTGCCAGCAGCCGTCCCCCTGGACAGGGGAGCTACGAGCAGTACTTC. This chain connects TRBV7-2 to TRBJ2-7; TRBD1 aligns across 9 bases. The CDR3 contains 16 residues. With 5 bases clipped from V and 3 bases from J, the junction kept 11 bases outside the gene matches. The germline V gene has CDR1 SGHTA and CDR2 FQGNSA.

The rearrangement joins TRBV7-2 to TRBJ2-5; D not resolved. The CDR3 is made up of 12 amino acids. The V gene lost 0 bases and the J gene lost 5 bases, with 4 bases spanning the gap. Germline V gene data show CDR1 as SGHTA and CDR2 as FQGNSA. The CDR3 loop is CASSLAGETQYF. As DNA, the CDR3 is TGTGCCAGCAGCTTAGCGGGGGAGACCCAGTACTTC.

The chain links TRBV29-1 to TRBJ1-5; D is unclear. The CDR3 loop spans 14 amino acids. V was cut by 4 bases and J by 4 bases, with 14 bases left in between. Germline V gives CDR1 SQVTM, CDR2 ANQGSEA. Written as DNA, the CDR3 is TGCAGCGTTGCGGTCCCGAGGTGGAATCAGCCCCAGCATTTT. As protein: CSVAVPRWNQPQHF.

In DNA form, the CDR3 reads TGTGCCAGCAGCTTAGGGGGACGGGCCTACAATGAGCAGTTCTTC. This encodes CASSLGGRAYNEQFF. The chain couples TRBV11-3 to TRBJ2-1; D could derive from TRBD1 or TRBD2 (5 bases each). V lost 1 base to trimming and J lost 2 bases, with 9 bases between them. The CDR3 spans 15 residues. From germline, CDR1 is SGHNT and CDR2 YENEEA.

The V gene is TRBV25-1, the J gene TRBJ1-2; maybe TRBD1 (5 bases). This CDR3 has 12 residues. Germline V gives CDR1 MGHDK, CDR2 SYGVNS. V gave up 4 bases and J gave up 4 bases, with 7 bases separating them. CDR3 DNA: TGTGCCAGCAGTGGCAGGGTCTATGGCTACACCTTC. Its protein is CASSGRVYGYTF.

The V call is TRBV29-1, the J call TRBJ2-2; D possibly corresponds to TRBD2 (6 bases). This CDR3 is built from 14 residues. The V end lost 7 bases, the J end lost 4 bases, and 16 bases lay between the germline ends. From germline, CDR1 is SQVTM and CDR2 ANQGSEA. The CDR3 DNA is TGCAGCGCCGGAGTAGCGGAGGGCACCGGGGAGCTGTTTTTT. This encodes CSAGVAEGTGELFF.

The V call is TRBV4-1, the J call TRBJ2-7; the D gene is possibly TRBD1 (6 bases). The CDR3 spans 16 residues. Deletions cut 5 bases from V and 0 bases from J, with 17 bases between. The V gene's germline CDR1 is MGHRA and CDR2 YSYEKL. This chain's CDR3 is CASSITQGLSSYEQYF. The CDR3 nucleotides read TGCGCCAGCAGCATTACGCAGGGGCTTAGCTCCTACGAGCAGTACTTC.

The V and J genes are TRBV5-1 and TRBJ2-3, with TRBD2 matching 7 bases. Germline CDR1 reads SGHRS; CDR2 reads YFSETQ. After removal of 0 bases from V and 3 bases from J, the junction contained 4 bases not matched to a gene. The CDR3 has 15 amino acids. The CDR3 sequence is CASSLGGSPTDTQYF. The DNA for the CDR3 is TGCGCCAGCAGCTTGGGCGGGAGCCCAACAGATACGCAGTATTTT.

The chain uses TRBV6-1 and TRBJ2-1; D uncertain. This CDR3 comprises 14 residues. Germline V gene data show CDR1 as MNHNS and CDR2 as SASEGT. V shed 1 base and J shed 10 bases, with 14 bases lying between them. The CDR3 DNA follows: TGTGCCAGCAGTGAAGGACTGGGGATTACGGAGCAGTTCTTC. Translating gives CASSEGLGITEQFF.

The chain combines TRBV5-8 with TRBJ1-2, with D uncertain. The CDR3 is 15 residues long. CDR1 and CDR2 from the germline V gene are SGHTS and YDEGEE. The germline V and J ends were trimmed by 6 bases and 2 bases, with 17 bases remaining between them. The CDR3 sequence is CASNLRRGFNYGYTF. CDR3 bases: TGTGCCAGCAACTTACGGCGGGGATTCAACTATGGCTACACCTTC.